The T cell receptor (beta chain) under discussion was sequenced for a study of Ad26.COV2.S vaccination and SARS-CoV-2 variants. Study results and caveats: Using TCR breadth and depth analyses may have led to underestimated total T cell responses.

As to treatment: around 19 received Ad26.COV2.S at low or high dose, single or two shots; 5 received placebo; per-sample allocation not given. Collection of samples fell on day 63 after the first vaccine or placebo injection. Points on this clone: Its cognate antigen is unknown.

Profiling relied on immunoSEQ multiplex PCR, and the TCRdb table lists in-frame clones only, not all of them. The sample lists about 450,000 clones; 89% were seen once. This sample comprised peripheral blood, obtained in a trial of Ad26.COV2.S vaccine versus placebo. This sequence originates from a person aged 18-65 years who received the Ad26.COV2.S COVID-19 vaccine or a placebo.

The CDR3 DNA reads as TGTGCCAGTCAGGAGTTTGGGGGATACAATGAGCAGTTCTTC. This translates into CASQEFGGYNEQFF. The chain combines TRBV3-1 (or the pseudogene TRBV3-2) with TRBJ2-1; D is possibly TRBD1 or TRBD2 (5 bases each). V was pared by 9 bases and J by 4 bases, with 16 bases between. This CDR3 spans 14 amino acids. From germline, CDR1 is LGHDT and CDR2 YNNKEL (reference sequence).